This is a list of T cell receptor beta chains from one sample in a study of blood T cell repertoires in COVID-19. Data came from immunoSEQ multiplex PCR; TCRdb stores just in-frame clones and leaves some out. The sample gives under 450,000 clones, approximately 93% of which show up once; about 0.86% is in the top ten. What was sequenced was PBMCs or T cells enriched from blood (not recorded which). The receptors here all came from a woman in her thirties or forties who had been exposed to COVID-19. The CDR3 runs from the conserved cysteine through the conserved F or W. Fields, in order: CDR3 DNA, CDR3 protein, D gene, clone size, J gene, V gene. A D gene is named only where the DNA matches it firmly. Rows may omit the clone size; those that give it use once, few, many or a size class.

cdr3_nt: TGTGCCTGGAGTCCCATCGGTAAAGACATCTCTGGAAACACCATATATTTT; cdr3_aa: CAWSPIGKDISGNTIYF; d_call: -; clone_size: -; j_call: TRBJ1-3; v_call: TRBV30
cdr3_nt: TGTGCCAGCAGCGTAGCCCTTCACAATGAGCAGTTCTTC; cdr3_aa: CASSVALHNEQFF; d_call: -; clone_size: -; j_call: TRBJ2-1; v_call: TRBV9
cdr3_nt: TGCAGCTATCGGACAGGACTCTTTTACAATGAGCAGTTCTTC; cdr3_aa: CSYRTGLFYNEQFF; d_call: TRBD1; clone_size: -; j_call: TRBJ2-1; v_call: TRBV29-1
cdr3_nt: TGTGCCAGTAGTACCCTGTCCGGTAAGCAAAATCAGCCCCAGCATTTT; cdr3_aa: CASSTLSGKQNQPQHF; d_call: -; clone_size: -; j_call: TRBJ1-5; v_call: TRBV19
cdr3_nt: TGTGCCAGCAGCCCCCGGCGGGGGACGAACACTGAAGCTTTCTTT; cdr3_aa: CASSPRRGTNTEAFF; d_call: -; clone_size: -; j_call: TRBJ1-1; v_call: TRBV7-9
cdr3_nt: TGTGCCAGCAGCGTACGCATAGGACTGTCGGGGCAGTTCTTC; cdr3_aa: CASSVRIGLSGQFF; d_call: -; clone_size: -; j_call: TRBJ2-1; v_call: TRBV9
cdr3_nt: TGTGCCAGCAGCTCAAGACGGGGGGACAATGAGCAGTTCTTC; cdr3_aa: CASSSRRGDNEQFF; d_call: TRBD2; clone_size: once; j_call: TRBJ2-1; v_call: TRBV11-1
cdr3_nt: TGTGCCAGCAGGTCCGGGACTAGGGGCACCGGGGAGCTGTTTTTT; cdr3_aa: CASRSGTRGTGELFF; d_call: TRBD2; clone_size: -; j_call: TRBJ2-2; v_call: TRBV13
cdr3_nt: TGTGCCAGCCGTAACTCACAGGGGCCGGGCACAGATACGCAGTATTTT; cdr3_aa: CASRNSQGPGTDTQYF; d_call: TRBD1; clone_size: -; j_call: TRBJ2-3; v_call: TRBV27
cdr3_nt: TGTGCTAGCAGCTTTTCGGAGACAGGACTTAATGAAAAACTGTTTTTT; cdr3_aa: CASSFSETGLNEKLFF; d_call: -; clone_size: -; j_call: TRBJ1-4; v_call: TRBV7-7
cdr3_nt: TGCGCCAGCAGCAACAGCGAGGAGGGGCCGGGCACCGGGGAGCTGTTTTTT; cdr3_aa: CASSNSEEGPGTGELFF; d_call: -; clone_size: -; j_call: TRBJ2-2; v_call: TRBV23-1
cdr3_nt: TGCGCCAGCAGTGAGTCGAGGCCGTACGAGCAGTACTTC; cdr3_aa: CASSESRPYEQYF; d_call: -; clone_size: -; j_call: TRBJ2-7; v_call: TRBV10-2
cdr3_nt: TGTGCCAGCTTAGTCAATATCGCTTTCTTT; cdr3_aa: CASLVNIAFF; d_call: -; clone_size: -; j_call: TRBJ1-1; v_call: TRBV2
cdr3_nt: TGTGCCAGCAGCCAGTTGGAGAATGAAGCTTTCTTT; cdr3_aa: CASSQLENEAFF; d_call: -; clone_size: once; j_call: TRBJ1-1; v_call: TRBV3-1/TRBV3-2
cdr3_nt: TGTGCCAGCAGCTTACAGGGTTTCACTGGGAACACTGAAGCTTTCTTT; cdr3_aa: CASSLQGFTGNTEAFF; d_call: -; clone_size: -; j_call: TRBJ1-1; v_call: TRBV5-5
cdr3_nt: TGTGCCAGCAGCTTAGAAGCGGCTAGTGTACGAGATACGCAGTATTTT; cdr3_aa: CASSLEAASVRDTQYF; d_call: -; clone_size: -; j_call: TRBJ2-3; v_call: TRBV7-6
cdr3_nt: TGTGCCAGCAGTTTAGGGACAGGGAGGGTCTATGGCTACACCTTC; cdr3_aa: CASSLGTGRVYGYTF; d_call: TRBD1; clone_size: -; j_call: TRBJ1-2; v_call: TRBV2
cdr3_nt: TGTGCCAGCAGCTTAGTCCCACTAGCGGGAGGCAGGGATACGCAGTATTTT; cdr3_aa: CASSLVPLAGGRDTQYF; d_call: TRBD2; clone_size: -; j_call: TRBJ2-3; v_call: TRBV7-8
cdr3_nt: TGTGCCAGTACCCCTCGGGACAGGGGGTTTTATGGTGAAGCTTTCTTT; cdr3_aa: CASTPRDRGFYGEAFF; d_call: TRBD1; clone_size: -; j_call: TRBJ1-1; v_call: TRBV19
cdr3_nt: TGTGCCAGCAGCCAGGGGACAGGGAATGGCTACACCTTC; cdr3_aa: CASSQGTGNGYTF; d_call: TRBD1; clone_size: -; j_call: TRBJ1-2; v_call: TRBV3-1/TRBV3-2
cdr3_nt: TGTGCCAGCAGTCGACAGGGCCAAAATCAGCCCCAGCATTTT; cdr3_aa: CASSRQGQNQPQHF; d_call: TRBD1; clone_size: -; j_call: TRBJ1-5; v_call: TRBV6-2/TRBV6-3
cdr3_nt: TGCGCCAGCAGCCTTGCCCGGGACACCGTAGGAAATGAGCAGTTCTTC; cdr3_aa: CASSLARDTVGNEQFF; d_call: -; clone_size: -; j_call: TRBJ2-1; v_call: TRBV5-1
cdr3_nt: TGCAGCGTTCGGACAGGGAGAGCTGAAGCTTTCTTT; cdr3_aa: CSVRTGRAEAFF; d_call: TRBD1; clone_size: -; j_call: TRBJ1-1; v_call: TRBV29-1
cdr3_nt: TGTGCCAGCCAGACAGATTTGAACACTGAAGCTTTCTTT; cdr3_aa: CASQTDLNTEAFF; d_call: -; clone_size: -; j_call: TRBJ1-1; v_call: TRBV2
cdr3_nt: TGTGCCAGCAGTGGCAGGGGGGACACTGAAGCTTTCTTT; cdr3_aa: CASSGRGDTEAFF; d_call: TRBD1; clone_size: -; j_call: TRBJ1-1; v_call: TRBV25-1
cdr3_nt: TGCAGCGCCAACAGGGGGAGCTCCTACGAGCAGTACTTC; cdr3_aa: CSANRGSSYEQYF; d_call: TRBD1; clone_size: -; j_call: TRBJ2-7; v_call: TRBV29-1
cdr3_nt: TGTGCCAGCAGCTGGACTAGCGTAGGGGCCCAGTACTTC; cdr3_aa: CASSWTSVGAQYF; d_call: TRBD2; clone_size: -; j_call: TRBJ2-5; v_call: TRBV14
cdr3_nt: TGTGCCAGCAGCTTAACGTCCGGGACAGGGGGCGCAGGCTACACCTTC; cdr3_aa: CASSLTSGTGGAGYTF; d_call: TRBD1; clone_size: -; j_call: TRBJ1-2; v_call: TRBV7-3
cdr3_nt: TGTGCCAGCAAATACGGGGAATCCACAGATACGCAGTATTTT; cdr3_aa: CASKYGESTDTQYF; d_call: -; clone_size: -; j_call: TRBJ2-3; v_call: TRBV27
cdr3_nt: TGTGCCAGTAGTATGGGGGGAGACACAGATACGCAGTATTTT; cdr3_aa: CASSMGGDTDTQYF; d_call: -; clone_size: -; j_call: TRBJ2-3; v_call: TRBV19
cdr3_nt: TGTGCCAGCAGCTTTCAGGGGGGCGTCGGAACTGAAGCTTTCTTT; cdr3_aa: CASSFQGGVGTEAFF; d_call: TRBD1; clone_size: -; j_call: TRBJ1-1; v_call: TRBV5-4
cdr3_nt: TGTGCCAGCAGTACACAGGGAAGCCTTTACGAGCAGTACTTC; cdr3_aa: CASSTQGSLYEQYF; d_call: -; clone_size: -; j_call: TRBJ2-7; v_call: TRBV2
cdr3_nt: TGTGCCAGCAGCTACAGGTTATCTAATGAAAAACTGTTTTTT; cdr3_aa: CASSYRLSNEKLFF; d_call: -; clone_size: -; j_call: TRBJ1-4; v_call: TRBV7-2
cdr3_nt: TGCAGCGCCGGGCGTCAGGGGAGTGCTGAAGCTTTCTTT; cdr3_aa: CSAGRQGSAEAFF; d_call: -; clone_size: -; j_call: TRBJ1-1; v_call: TRBV29-1
cdr3_nt: TGTGCCAGCAGCCCCGGTGCCCATAGCAATCAGCCCCAGCATTTT; cdr3_aa: CASSPGAHSNQPQHF; d_call: -; clone_size: -; j_call: TRBJ1-5; v_call: TRBV9
cdr3_nt: TGCACCAGCAACCTGCGAGGGGGCCTTGATAAATCCTACGAGCAGTACTTC; cdr3_aa: CTSNLRGGLDKSYEQYF; d_call: -; clone_size: -; j_call: TRBJ2-7; v_call: TRBV1
cdr3_nt: TGTGCCACCCGGTTGAGGAGAGTGGGAAACACCATATATTTT; cdr3_aa: CATRLRRVGNTIYF; d_call: -; clone_size: -; j_call: TRBJ1-3; v_call: TRBV2
cdr3_nt: TGTGCCAGCAGTTTATATCCGGGAGGGCCTAAAGAGCAGTACTTC; cdr3_aa: CASSLYPGGPKEQYF; d_call: TRBD2; clone_size: -; j_call: TRBJ2-7; v_call: TRBV27
cdr3_nt: TGTGCCAGCAGCCGGGACAGCAACTATGGCTACACCTTC; cdr3_aa: CASSRDSNYGYTF; d_call: TRBD1; clone_size: -; j_call: TRBJ1-2; v_call: TRBV13
cdr3_nt: TGTGCCTGGAAGGTGGGGGCGTTCGACTATGGCTACACCTTC; cdr3_aa: CAWKVGAFDYGYTF; d_call: -; clone_size: -; j_call: TRBJ1-2; v_call: TRBV30
cdr3_nt: TGTGATACCAGGGCCAAGATGAACACTGAAGCTTTCTTT; cdr3_aa: CDTRAKMNTEAFF; d_call: -; clone_size: -; j_call: TRBJ1-1; v_call: TRBV12-2
cdr3_nt: TGTGCCTGGAGAGCCTCCCAACTATCGAGTAGCGGGAGTATTTGGTATGAGCAGTTCTTC; cdr3_aa: CAWRASQLSSSGSIWYEQFF; d_call: TRBD2; clone_size: once; j_call: TRBJ2-1; v_call: TRBV30
cdr3_nt: TGTGCCAGTAGTATTGACATCGAACCGTTCTATGGCTACACCTTC; cdr3_aa: CASSIDIEPFYGYTF; d_call: -; clone_size: -; j_call: TRBJ1-2; v_call: TRBV19